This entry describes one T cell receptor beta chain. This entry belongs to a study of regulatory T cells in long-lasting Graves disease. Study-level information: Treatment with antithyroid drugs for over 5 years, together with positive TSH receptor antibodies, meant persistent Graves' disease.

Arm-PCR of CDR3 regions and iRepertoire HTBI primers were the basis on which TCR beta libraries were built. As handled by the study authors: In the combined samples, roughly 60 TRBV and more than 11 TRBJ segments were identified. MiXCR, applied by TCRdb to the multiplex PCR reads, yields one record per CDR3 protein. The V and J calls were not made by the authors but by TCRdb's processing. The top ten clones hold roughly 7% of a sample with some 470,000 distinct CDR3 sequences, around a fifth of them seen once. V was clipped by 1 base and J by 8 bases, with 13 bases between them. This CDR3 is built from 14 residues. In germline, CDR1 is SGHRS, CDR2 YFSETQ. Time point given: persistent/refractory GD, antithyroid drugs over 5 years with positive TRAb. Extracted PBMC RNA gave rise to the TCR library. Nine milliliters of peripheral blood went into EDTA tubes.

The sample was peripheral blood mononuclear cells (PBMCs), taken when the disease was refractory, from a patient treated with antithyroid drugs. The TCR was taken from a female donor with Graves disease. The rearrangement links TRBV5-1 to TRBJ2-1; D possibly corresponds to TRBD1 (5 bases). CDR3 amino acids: CASSLSGRADEQFF. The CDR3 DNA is TGCGCCAGCAGCTTGTCTGGCAGGGCCGATGAGCAGTTCTTC.